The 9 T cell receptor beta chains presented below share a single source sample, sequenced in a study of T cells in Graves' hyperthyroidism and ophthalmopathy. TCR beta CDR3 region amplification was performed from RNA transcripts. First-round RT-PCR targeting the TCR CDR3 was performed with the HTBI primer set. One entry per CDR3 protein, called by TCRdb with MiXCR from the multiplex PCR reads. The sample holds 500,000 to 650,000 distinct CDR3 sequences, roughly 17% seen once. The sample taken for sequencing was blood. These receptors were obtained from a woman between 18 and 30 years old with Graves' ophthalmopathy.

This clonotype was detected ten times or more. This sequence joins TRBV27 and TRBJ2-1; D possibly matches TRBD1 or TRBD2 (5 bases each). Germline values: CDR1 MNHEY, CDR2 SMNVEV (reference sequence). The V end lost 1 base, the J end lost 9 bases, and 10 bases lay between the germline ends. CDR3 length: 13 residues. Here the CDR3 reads CASSLLTGGEQFF. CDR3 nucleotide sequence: TGTGCCAGCAGTTTATTAACAGGAGGTGAGCAGTTCTTC.

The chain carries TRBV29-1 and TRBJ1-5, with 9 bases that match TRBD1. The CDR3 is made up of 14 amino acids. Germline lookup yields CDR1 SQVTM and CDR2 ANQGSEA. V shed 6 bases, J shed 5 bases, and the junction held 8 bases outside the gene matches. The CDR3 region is CSVSTGGADQPQHF. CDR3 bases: TGCAGCGTATCCACAGGGGGCGCGGATCAGCCCCAGCATTTT.

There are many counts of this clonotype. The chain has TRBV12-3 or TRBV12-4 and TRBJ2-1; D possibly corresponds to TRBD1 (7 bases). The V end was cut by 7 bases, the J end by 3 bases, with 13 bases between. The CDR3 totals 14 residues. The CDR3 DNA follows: TGTGCCAGCAAACCTCAGGGGGGCTACAATGAGCAGTTCTTC. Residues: CASKPQGGYNEQFF.

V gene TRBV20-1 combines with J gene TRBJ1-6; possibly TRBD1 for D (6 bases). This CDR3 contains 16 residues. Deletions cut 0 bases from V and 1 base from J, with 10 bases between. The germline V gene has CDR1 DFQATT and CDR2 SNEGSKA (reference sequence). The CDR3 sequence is CSAREGQRSYNSPLHF. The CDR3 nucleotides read TGCAGTGCTAGAGAAGGACAGAGGTCCTATAATTCACCCCTCCACTTT.

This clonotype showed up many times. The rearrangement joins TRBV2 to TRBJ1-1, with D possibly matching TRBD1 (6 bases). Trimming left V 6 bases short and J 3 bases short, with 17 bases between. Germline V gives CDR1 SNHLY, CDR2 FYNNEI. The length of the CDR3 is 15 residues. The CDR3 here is CASRVQGLGDTEAFF. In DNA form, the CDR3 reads TGTGCCAGCAGGGTTCAGGGGCTGGGGGACACTGAAGCTTTCTTT.

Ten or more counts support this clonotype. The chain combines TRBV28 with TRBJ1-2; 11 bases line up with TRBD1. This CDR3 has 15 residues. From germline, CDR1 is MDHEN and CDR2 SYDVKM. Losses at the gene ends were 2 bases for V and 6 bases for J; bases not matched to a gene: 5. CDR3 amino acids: CASSLLAGQGDGYTF. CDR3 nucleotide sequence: TGTGCCAGCAGTTTACTCGCGGGACAGGGGGATGGCTACACCTTC.

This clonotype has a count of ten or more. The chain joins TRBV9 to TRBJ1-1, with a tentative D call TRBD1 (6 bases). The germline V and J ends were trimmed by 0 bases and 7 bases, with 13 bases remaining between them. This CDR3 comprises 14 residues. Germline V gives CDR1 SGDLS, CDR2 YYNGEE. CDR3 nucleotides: TGTGCCAGCAGCGTAGTGGCGGGAGGGGGTGAAGCTTTCTTT. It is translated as CASSVVAGGGEAFF.

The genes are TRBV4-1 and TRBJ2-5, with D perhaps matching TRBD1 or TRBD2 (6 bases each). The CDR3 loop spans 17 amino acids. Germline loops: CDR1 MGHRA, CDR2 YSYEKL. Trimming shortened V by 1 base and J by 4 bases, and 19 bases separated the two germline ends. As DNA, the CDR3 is TGCGCCAGCAGCCAAGGTTCCCAGGGGAGGCGTCGAGAGACCCAGTACTTC. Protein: CASSQGSQGRRRETQYF.

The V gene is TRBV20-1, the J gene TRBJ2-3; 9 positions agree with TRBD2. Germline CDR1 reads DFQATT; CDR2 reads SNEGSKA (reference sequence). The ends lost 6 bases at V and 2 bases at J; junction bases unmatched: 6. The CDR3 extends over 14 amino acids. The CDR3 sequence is CSALAGVNTDTQYF. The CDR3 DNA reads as TGCAGTGCCTTAGCGGGAGTAAACACAGATACGCAGTATTTT.